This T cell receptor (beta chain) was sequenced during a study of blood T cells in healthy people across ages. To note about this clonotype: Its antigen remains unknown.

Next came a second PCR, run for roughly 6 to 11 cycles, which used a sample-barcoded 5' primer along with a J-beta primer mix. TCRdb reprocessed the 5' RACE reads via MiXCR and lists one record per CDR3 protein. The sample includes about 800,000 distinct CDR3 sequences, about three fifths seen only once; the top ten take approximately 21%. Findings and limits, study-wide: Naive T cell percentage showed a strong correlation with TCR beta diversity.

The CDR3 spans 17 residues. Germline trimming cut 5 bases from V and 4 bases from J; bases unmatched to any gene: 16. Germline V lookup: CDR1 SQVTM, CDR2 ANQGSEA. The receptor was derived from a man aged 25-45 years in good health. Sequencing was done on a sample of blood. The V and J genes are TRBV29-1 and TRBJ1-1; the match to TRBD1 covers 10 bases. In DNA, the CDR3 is TGCAGCGTTATCGGGACAGGGGAGCAGCTTATGATCACTGAAGCTTTCTTT. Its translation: CSVIGTGEQLMITEAFF.